These 11 T cell receptor beta chains were sequenced from one sample in a study of naive and memory T cell subsets. Amplification of ligated cDNA took four PCR rounds with SP2 and nested alpha and beta constant primers. Each CDR3 protein gets one entry after TCRdb re-called the 5' RACE reads with MiXCR. Counted here are about 62,000 distinct CDR3 sequences, 7% to 8% occurring once; the ten biggest clones make up approximately 21%. An oligonucleotide containing a UMI was ligated to the 3' end of TCR cDNA. The receptors originated from a female donor in good health.

This clonotype was recorded a few times. A read error may produce the germline difference seen at one junction end. V and J are TRBV3-1 and TRBJ1-2; D call uncertain. The germline V gene has CDR1 LGHDT and CDR2 YNNKEL (reference sequence). CDR3 length: 11 residues. CDR3 region: CASSFGPGDTF. CDR3 bases: TGTGCCAGCAGCTTCGGACCTGGCGACACCTTC.

The table lists this clonotype with many counts. The chain is built from TRBV11-2 and TRBJ1-1; a possible D gene is TRBD1 (6 bases). V was cut by 2 bases and J by 4 bases, with 11 bases left in between. The germline CDR1 and CDR2 sequences are SGHAT and FQNNGV. The CDR3 sequence is 14 residues long. The CDR3 DNA follows: TGTGCCAGCAGCTTAAGCCGACAGGCCACTGAAGCTTTCTTT. It codes for CASSLSRQATEAFF.

The chain recombines TRBV5-1 with TRBJ2-3; 8 bases are a match to TRBD1. Trimming at V came to 4 bases and at J to 1 base, leaving 11 bases not matched to a gene. The germline CDR1 and CDR2 sequences are SGHRS and YFSETQ. This CDR3 region has 17 residues. The DNA for the CDR3 is TGCGCCAGCAGCAAAAAGACAGGGGATGGAGGCACAGATACGCAGTATTTT. Encoded protein: CASSKKTGDGGTDTQYF.

Many counts were recorded for this clonotype. The chain employs TRBV9 and TRBJ2-1; TRBD1 is a possible D gene (6 bases). Trimming shortened V by 4 bases and J by 0 bases, and 20 bases separated the two germline ends. Germline CDR1 is SGDLS and CDR2 is YYNGEE. This CDR3 has 18 amino acids. The CDR3 DNA sequence: TGTGCCAGCAGCCTCGAGGGGGTAGCGAGTACCTCCTACAATGAGCAGTTCTTC. It yields the protein CASSLEGVASTSYNEQFF. Full variable domain (missing parts from reference TRBV9 and TRBJ2-1): DSGVTQTPKHLITATGQRVTLRCSPRSGDLSVYWYQQSLDQGLQFLIQYYNGEERAKGNILERFSAQQFPDLHSELNLSSLELGDSALYFCASSLEGVASTSYNEQFFGPGTRLTVL.

A few counts support this clonotype. This chain uses TRBV29-1 with TRBJ2-7; either TRBD1 or TRBD2 may fit D (6 bases each). Deletions cut 4 bases from V and 5 bases from J, with 15 bases between. There are 13 residues in the CDR3. Germline values: CDR1 SQVTM, CDR2 ANQGSEA. In DNA form, the CDR3 reads TGCAGCGTTGGACGGGGGCCTACGGACGAGCAGTACTTC. Its protein product is CSVGRGPTDEQYF.

The chain combines TRBV5-1 with TRBJ1-5, with D perhaps TRBD1 (6 bases). The V end lost 0 bases, the J end lost 2 bases, and 9 bases lay between the germline ends. The CDR3 contains 15 residues. Germline assignment: CDR1 SGHRS and CDR2 YFSETQ. The CDR3 here is CASSLGGPGNQPQHF. The CDR3 bases are TGCGCCAGCAGCTTGGGGGGGCCAGGCAATCAGCCCCAGCATTTT.

The rearrangement uses TRBV18 and TRBJ1-1; 9 bases are a match to TRBD1. Trimming cost V 6 bases and J 7 bases; bases outside gene matches: 18. This CDR3 spans 17 amino acids. Germline CDR1 reads KGHSH; CDR2 reads LQKENI. CDR3 loop: CASSRIRDREQVHEAFF. In DNA form, the CDR3 reads TGTGCCAGCTCTCGGATAAGGGACAGGGAACAGGTGCATGAAGCTTTCTTT.

V gene TRBV20-1 combines with J gene TRBJ2-7; 8 bases fit TRBD1. Trimming removed 3 bases from V and 5 bases from J; junction bases left unmatched: 12. The CDR3 length is 15 residues. Germline CDR1 is DFQATT and CDR2 is SNEGSKA (reference sequence). CDR3 nucleotides: TGCAGTGCTAGTGAGTGGCAGGGGGCACGGCACGAGCAGTACTTC. Translating gives CSASEWQGARHEQYF.

This clonotype was picked up many times. The V gene is TRBV7-3, the J gene TRBJ1-1; D not resolved. The CDR3 length is 14 residues. Germline values: CDR1 SGHTA, CDR2 FQGTGA. Trimming shortened V by 0 bases and J by 1 base, and 6 bases separated the two germline ends. The CDR3 nucleotides read TGTGCCAGCAGCTTAACGGGCGCGAACACTGAAGCTTTCTTT. Residues: CASSLTGANTEAFF.

V usage is TRBV11-2 and J usage is TRBJ2-3; TRBD2 matches at 8 bases. V trimming: 6 bases; J trimming: 0 bases; junction bases outside the gene matches: 11. Per the germline V gene, CDR1 is SGHAT and CDR2 is FQNNGV. CDR3 length: 17 residues. Written as DNA, the CDR3 is TGTGCCAGCAGTCCACAGGCGGGAGGCCATAGCACAGATACGCAGTATTTT. Translating gives CASSPQAGGHSTDTQYF. The whole variable domain, remainder taken from reference TRBV11-2 and TRBJ2-3, is EAGVAQSPRYKIIEKRQSVAFWCNPISGHATLYWYQQILGQGPKLLIQFQNNGVVDDSQLPKDRFSAERLKGVDSTLKIQPAKLEDSAVYLCASSPQAGGHSTDTQYFGPGTRLTVL.

This clonotype was detected many times. The rearrangement joins TRBV18 to TRBJ2-3; 14 nucleotides line up with TRBD2. Trimming took 4 bases from V and 2 from J; bases not matched to a gene: 2. CDR3 length: 16 amino acids. CDR1 is KGHSH, CDR2 LQKENI, per germline. The CDR3 DNA follows: TGTGCCAGCTCACGGACTAGCGGGGGGCACACAGATACGCAGTATTTT. Translating gives CASSRTSGGHTDTQYF.